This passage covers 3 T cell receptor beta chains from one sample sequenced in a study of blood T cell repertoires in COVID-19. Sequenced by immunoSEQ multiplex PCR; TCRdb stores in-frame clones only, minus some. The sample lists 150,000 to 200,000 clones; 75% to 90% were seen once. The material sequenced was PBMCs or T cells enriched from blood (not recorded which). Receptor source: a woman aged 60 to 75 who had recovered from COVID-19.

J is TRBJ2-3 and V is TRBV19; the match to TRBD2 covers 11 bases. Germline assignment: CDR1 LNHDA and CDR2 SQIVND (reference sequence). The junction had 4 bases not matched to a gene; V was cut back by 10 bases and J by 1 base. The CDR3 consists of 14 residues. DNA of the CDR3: TGTGCCACTCTAGCGGGGGGCCGCACAGATACGCAGTATTTT. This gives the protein CATLAGGRTDTQYF. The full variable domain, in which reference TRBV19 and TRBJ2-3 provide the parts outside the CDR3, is DGGITQSPKYLFRKEGQNVTLSCEQNLNHDAMYWYRQDPGQGLRLIYYSQIVNDFQKGDIAEGYSVSREKKESFPLTVTSAQKNPTAFYLCATLAGGRTDTQYFGPGTRLTVL.

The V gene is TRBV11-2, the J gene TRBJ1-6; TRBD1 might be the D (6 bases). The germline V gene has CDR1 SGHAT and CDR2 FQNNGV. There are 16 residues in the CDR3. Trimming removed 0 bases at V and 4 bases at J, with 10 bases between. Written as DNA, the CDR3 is TGTGCCAGCAGCTTAGAAGGGGGGGTTTATAATTCACCCCTCCACTTT. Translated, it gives CASSLEGGVYNSPLHF.

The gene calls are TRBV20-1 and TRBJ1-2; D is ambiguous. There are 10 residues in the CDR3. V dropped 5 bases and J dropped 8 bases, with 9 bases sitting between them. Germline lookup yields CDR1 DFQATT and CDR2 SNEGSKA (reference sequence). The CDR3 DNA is TGCAGTGCTTCTTGGAGGGGCTACACCTTC. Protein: CSASWRGYTF.